Each of the 25 T cell receptor beta chains below was sequenced from the same sample in a study of beta chain features in type 1 diabetes. Investigators reverse transcribed all isolated RNA, so they sequenced expressed TCRB transcripts. Some clones are missing from TCRdb's copy, which holds only in-frame ones; the method was immunoSEQ multiplex PCR. The table records about half a million clones, approximately 10% of them present only once. Source material: naive CD4+ T cells from blood. These receptors originate from a young woman in good health.

This clone has just a few counts. This CDR3 is CASSFRLAGGFQETQYF. DNA of the CDR3: TGTGCCAGCAGTTTCAGGCTAGCGGGGGGGTTCCAAGAGACCCAGTACTTC. V gene TRBV28 combines with J gene TRBJ2-5, with 12 nucleotides matching TRBD2. The CDR3 consists of 17 residues. Germline CDR1 MDHEN, CDR2 SYDVKM. V lost 3 bases to trimming and J lost 1 base; unmatched junction nucleotides: 6.

The CDR3 spells CASSTDRSTDTQYF. CDR3 nucleotide sequence: TGCGCCAGCAGTACGGACAGGAGCACAGATACGCAGTATTTT. This chain links TRBV5-1 with TRBJ2-3, with TRBD1 identical over 7 bases. Per germline, CDR1 SGHRS and CDR2 YFSETQ. The CDR3 has 14 amino acids. V trimming: 5 bases; J trimming: 0 bases; junction bases outside the gene matches: 3.

This clone was recorded a few times. The V gene is TRBV4-3, the J gene TRBJ2-6; tentatively, D is TRBD1 (5 bases). Germline CDR1 is LGHNA and CDR2 is YSLEER. This CDR3 comprises 17 residues. V was pared by 3 bases and J by 0 bases, with 12 bases between. The CDR3 protein is CASSQEDSYSGANVLTF. DNA for the CDR3: TGCGCCAGCAGCCAGGAAGACAGTTACTCTGGGGCCAACGTCCTGACTTTC.

J is TRBJ2-5 and V is TRBV5-4; no firm D call. Trimming took off 0 bases at V and 5 bases at J, with 11 bases between the two ends. Germline V lookup: CDR1 SGHNT, CDR2 YYREEE (reference sequence). The CDR3 has 14 amino acids. CDR3 DNA: TGTGCCAGCAGCTTGGCGCAGCAGGTGGAGACCCAGTACTTC. Translating it yields CASSLAQQVETQYF.

This clone was detected a few times. The chain has TRBV16 and TRBJ1-1; 11 bases align to TRBD1. Germline CDR1 and CDR2: KGHSY and FQNENV. The CDR3 is made up of 16 amino acids. Unmatched junction bases numbered 4, after V lost 0 bases and J lost 4 bases. CDR3 DNA sequence: TGTGCCAGCAGCCAATCGGGGACAGGGGGGAGCACTGAAGCTTTCTTT. It is translated as CASSQSGTGGSTEAFF.

V gene TRBV9 combines with J gene TRBJ2-3, with D tentatively TRBD2 (6 bases). CDR1 is SGDLS and CDR2 is YYNGEE in the germline V gene. The germline V and J ends were trimmed by 8 bases and 3 bases, with 19 bases remaining between them. There are 15 residues in the CDR3. CDR3 DNA: TGTGCCAGTGCCCGGGTGGGAGGTGGAACAGATACGCAGTATTTT. This gives the protein CASARVGGGTDTQYF.

This clone was counted a few times. The gene calls are TRBV6-5 and TRBJ2-3, with D unresolved. CDR1 is MNHEY, CDR2 SVGAGI, per germline. The CDR3 sequence is 13 residues long. V lost 7 bases, J lost 1 base, and 9 bases lay in between. CDR3 coding DNA: TGTGCCAGCACGGTGGCTGGCACAGATACGCAGTATTTT. As protein: CASTVAGTDTQYF.

Worth noting for this clone: This sample includes further DNA sequences coding for the same CDR3. The J gene is TRBJ2-7, the V gene TRBV7-9, with 12 nucleotides matching TRBD2. There are 13 residues in the CDR3. Trimming cost V 6 bases and J 4 bases; bases outside gene matches: 1. Germline assignment: CDR1 SEHNR and CDR2 FQNEAQ (reference sequence). DNA for the CDR3: TGTGCCAGCAGTCTAGCGGGAGGGTACGAGCAGTACTTC. This codes for CASSLAGGYEQYF.

The J gene is TRBJ1-4, the V gene TRBV5-4; a weak D match, TRBD1 (6 bases). Germline CDR1 and CDR2: SGHNT and YYREEE (reference sequence). The CDR3 contains 16 residues. Trimming shortened V by 4 bases and J by 7 bases, and 20 bases separated the two germline ends. The CDR3 region is CASSKMTNTGSEKLFF. The CDR3 nucleotides read TGTGCCAGCAGCAAGATGACCAACACAGGGAGTGAAAAACTGTTTTTT.

The chain joins TRBV15 to TRBJ1-6; D unresolved. V shed 3 bases and J shed 7 bases, with 13 bases lying between them. CDR1 LNHNV and CDR2 YYDKDF come from the germline V gene (reference sequence). The CDR3 has 15 residues. This chain's CDR3 is CATSRIGQTNSPLHF. CDR3 DNA: TGTGCCACCAGCAGGATAGGGCAGACAAATTCACCCCTCCACTTT.

V usage is TRBV5-1 and J usage is TRBJ2-6; D remains unclear. This CDR3 comprises 15 residues. The germline CDR1 and CDR2 sequences are SGHRS and YFSETQ. Trimming took 2 bases from V and 0 from J, leaving 6 bases between them. For the CDR3, the DNA is TGCGCCAGCAGCTTTCAGCTCTCTGGGGCCAACGTCCTGACTTTC. Translating it yields CASSFQLSGANVLTF.

This clone was seen many times. The DNA of the CDR3 is TGTGCCATCAGTGAGTCGTGGTCCCTCGACCTCAATGAGCAGTTCTTC. Amino acid sequence: CAISESWSLDLNEQFF. The chain links TRBV10-3 to TRBJ2-1, with no clear D. The CDR3 consists of 16 residues. V lost 0 bases and J lost 6, with 15 bases in between. From germline, CDR1 is ENHRY and CDR2 SYGVKD.

The V and J genes are TRBV27 and TRBJ1-6, with 10 bases aligning to TRBD1. After removal of 0 bases from V and 10 bases from J, the junction contained 3 bases not matched to a gene. There are 15 residues in the CDR3. The germline V gene encodes CDR1 MNHEY and CDR2 SMNVEV (reference sequence). CDR3 protein: CASSLSRDRGSPLHF. CDR3 sequence (DNA): TGTGCCAGCAGTTTATCTCGGGACAGGGGATCACCCCTCCACTTT.

The genes are TRBV2 and TRBJ1-2; perhaps TRBD1 as D (5 bases). V lost 5 bases and J 4 bases, leaving 14 bases between the germline ends. This CDR3 is 14 amino acids long. Germline lookup yields CDR1 SNHLY and CDR2 FYNNEI. In nucleotides, the CDR3 is TGTGCCAGCAGTCAATACAGGAATCTCTATGGCTACACCTTC. It yields the protein CASSQYRNLYGYTF.

This clone was recorded a few times. This chain joins TRBV7-2 and TRBJ2-7, with D possibly matching TRBD1 (6 bases). Trimming took 2 bases from V and 2 from J, leaving 13 bases between them. Germline V gene lookup returns CDR1 SGHTA and CDR2 FQGNSA. This CDR3 region has 15 residues. This chain's CDR3 is CASSLRQAVTYEQYF. The CDR3 DNA follows: TGTGCCAGCAGCTTACGACAGGCGGTAACCTACGAGCAGTACTTC.

This clone was detected ten times or more. The chain carries TRBV30 and TRBJ2-6; possible D gene TRBD1, 5 bases. This CDR3 has 14 amino acids. Trimming stripped 2 bases from V and 3 bases from J, with 8 bases between. Germline CDR1 and CDR2: GTSNPN and SVGIG (reference sequence). CDR3 sequence: CAWSKGVGANVLTF. In DNA, the CDR3 is TGTGCCTGGAGTAAAGGGGTTGGGGCCAACGTCCTGACTTTC.

This clone showed up just a few times. V and J are TRBV7-6 and TRBJ1-1; the D is unclear. V was clipped by 5 bases and J by 6 bases, with 13 bases between them. Germline V gene sequence: CDR1 SGHVS, CDR2 FNYEAQ. This CDR3 comprises 13 residues. The CDR3, as DNA: TGTGCCAGCAGCGATCCTCCTCGGGCTGAAGCTTTCTTT. Translating it yields CASSDPPRAEAFF.

This clone has more than one count but fewer than ten. The chain has TRBV21-1 and TRBJ2-1; the D call of TRBD2 is as the table states it, not checked on the DNA. TRBV21-1 is marked as a pseudogene. CDR3 length: 15 residues. CDR3 loop: CANGIAGGVNNEQFF. CDR3 sequence (DNA): TGTGCCAACGGGATAGCGGGAGGGGTAAACAATGAGCAGTTCTTC.

Only a few counts were recorded for this clone. The V gene is TRBV30, the J gene TRBJ2-5; no clear D. Trimming took 0 bases from V and 1 from J, leaving 6 bases between them. The V gene's germline CDR1 is GTSNPN and CDR2 SVGIG (reference sequence). The CDR3 is 13 amino acids. CDR3 protein: CAWSVHLQETQYF. The CDR3 nucleotides read TGTGCCTGGAGTGTACATCTCCAAGAGACCCAGTACTTC. Complete variable domain (other parts from reference TRBV30 and TRBJ2-5): SQTIHQWPATLVQPVGSPLSLECTVEGTSNPNLYWYRQAAGRGLQLLFYSVGIGQISSEVPQNLSASRPQDRQFILSSKKLLLSDSGFYLCAWSVHLQETQYFGPGTRLLVL.

V gene TRBV5-1 combines with J gene TRBJ2-5, with TRBD1 identical over 9 bases. Germline CDR1 is SGHRS and CDR2 is YFSETQ. The CDR3 extends over 16 amino acids. V lost 1 base to trimming and J lost 1 base; unmatched junction nucleotides: 5. The CDR3 sequence: CASSLWGDRVQETQYF. DNA for the CDR3: TGCGCCAGCAGCTTGTGGGGGGACAGGGTCCAAGAGACCCAGTACTTC.

The CDR3 bases are TGTGCCTGGAGTGTGACGGCGAAGAGGCCCCAGCATTTT. Protein: CAWSVTAKRPQHF. The chain employs TRBV30 and TRBJ1-5; no definite D call. The V gene lost 0 bases and the J gene lost 9 bases, with 12 bases spanning the gap. The CDR3 consists of 13 residues. CDR1 and CDR2 (germline): GTSNPN, SVGIG (reference sequence). Based on the CDR3 plus reference TRBV30 and TRBJ1-5, the full variable domain is SQTIHQWPATLVQPVGSPLSLECTVEGTSNPNLYWYRQAAGRGLQLLFYSVGIGQISSEVPQNLSASRPQDRQFILSSKKLLLSDSGFYLCAWSVTAKRPQHFGDGTRLSIL.

A few counts support this clone. The chain is built from TRBV27 and TRBJ2-3; 9 bases agree with TRBD2. This CDR3 spans 17 amino acids. CDR1 is MNHEY, CDR2 SMNVEV, per germline (reference sequence). V gave up 6 bases and J gave up 1 base; unmatched junction bases: 11. This CDR3 is CASSRRAASGGTDTQYF. In DNA, the CDR3 is TGTGCCAGCAGCCGAAGGGCCGCTAGCGGGGGCACAGATACGCAGTATTTT.

In this sample, this clone turned up a few times. The V gene is TRBV4-3, the J gene TRBJ1-2; D is perhaps TRBD1 (5 bases). Trimming cost V 3 bases and J 8 bases, with 16 bases left between them. Germline lookup yields CDR1 LGHNA and CDR2 YSLEER. The CDR3 extends over 14 amino acids. The CDR3 region is CASSQWRGERGYTF. CDR3 in DNA: TGCGCCAGCAGCCAGTGGAGGGGCGAAAGGGGCTACACCTTC.

This clone came up a few times. The J gene is TRBJ2-4, the V gene TRBV30; 9 bases line up with TRBD1. This CDR3 contains 15 residues. The V gene end was trimmed by 2 bases and the J gene end by 3 bases; junction bases not matched to a gene: 5. Germline V lookup: CDR1 GTSNPN, CDR2 SVGIG (reference sequence). CDR3 protein: CAWSPTGGGKNIQYF. The CDR3 DNA sequence: TGTGCCTGGAGTCCAACAGGGGGCGGCAAAAACATTCAGTACTTC.

The chain joins TRBV30 to TRBJ1-4; D not certain. V gave up 0 bases and J gave up 8 bases, with 10 bases separating them. Germline V gene data show CDR1 as GTSNPN and CDR2 as SVGIG (reference sequence). This CDR3 has 13 residues. The CDR3 is CAWSVGFGEKLFF. The DNA of the CDR3 is TGTGCCTGGAGTGTAGGCTTTGGAGAAAAACTGTTTTTT.